A selection of T cell receptor beta chains follows, all from one sample in a study of T-cell reconstitution after alpha-beta-depleted transplantation in children. TCRdb re-called the PCR reads through MiXCR, storing one row per CDR3 protein. Among about 980,000 distinct CDR3 sequences, around 30% were seen once, and the ten largest hold about 28%. Sequencing was performed on PBMCs, mostly from graft donor cells, taken 360 days after TCRalphabeta/CD19-depleted stem cell transplant. The receptors were gathered from a boy under three years old who had a stem cell transplant for SCID, so the T cells may come from the graft donor. Each CDR3 is given with its conserved first and last residue. D genes are given only for firm matches. Rows may omit the clone size; those that give it use once, few, many or a size class.

D gene: .; clone size: few; V gene: TRBV5-6; J gene: TRBJ2-7; CDR3 protein: CASSWGVKLNEQYF; CDR3 DNA: TGTGCCAGCAGCTGGGGCGTAAAGCTCAACGAGCAGTACTTC
D gene: .; clone size: many; V gene: TRBV7-2; J gene: TRBJ2-5; CDR3 protein: CASSFTGTQYF; CDR3 DNA: TGTGCCAGCAGCTTCACGGGGACCCAGTACTTC
D gene: TRBD1; clone size: .; V gene: TRBV5-1; J gene: TRBJ2-3; CDR3 protein: CASSLPGQRNTDTQYF; CDR3 DNA: TGCGCCAGCAGCCTCCCGGGACAGAGAAACACAGATACGCAGTATTTT
D gene: .; clone size: .; V gene: TRBV5-1; J gene: TRBJ2-1; CDR3 protein: CASAPGTNTYNEQFF; CDR3 DNA: TGCGCCAGCGCACCCGGGACGAATACCTACAATGAGCAGTTCTTC
D gene: .; clone size: .; V gene: TRBV29-1; J gene: TRBJ2-7; CDR3 protein: CSVGRTSWAEQYF; CDR3 DNA: TGCAGCGTTGGACGGACCTCCTGGGCCGAGCAGTACTTC
D gene: TRBD2; clone size: .; V gene: TRBV12-3/TRBV12-4; J gene: TRBJ2-3; CDR3 protein: CASSLTLLAGAFDTQYF; CDR3 DNA: TGTGCCAGCAGTTTAACCCTACTAGCGGGGGCCTTTGATACGCAGTATTTT
D gene: .; clone size: .; V gene: TRBV24-1; J gene: TRBJ1-5; CDR3 protein: CATSDTQTPAGLNQPQHF; CDR3 DNA: TGTGCCACCAGTGATACCCAAACCCCGGCAGGCCTGAATCAGCCCCAGCATTTT
D gene: .; clone size: few; V gene: TRBV5-1; J gene: TRBJ2-3; CDR3 protein: CASSPIQGGVADTQYF; CDR3 DNA: TGCGCCAGCAGCCCGATACAGGGCGGCGTCGCAGATACGCAGTATTTT
D gene: .; clone size: few; V gene: TRBV4-1; J gene: TRBJ1-1; CDR3 protein: CASSQDTAALNTEAFF; CDR3 DNA: TGCGCCAGCAGCCAAGATACGGCCGCACTGAACACTGAAGCTTTCTTT
D gene: TRBD2; clone size: few; V gene: TRBV5-1; J gene: TRBJ2-1; CDR3 protein: CASSPTPQAGGPSYNEQFF; CDR3 DNA: TGCGCCAGCAGTCCCACTCCCCAAGCGGGGGGGCCGTCCTACAATGAGCAGTTCTTC
D gene: .; clone size: .; V gene: TRBV9; J gene: TRBJ1-1; CDR3 protein: CASSVVSRTEAFF; CDR3 DNA: TGTGCCAGCAGCGTAGTAAGTAGGACTGAAGCTTTCTTT
D gene: TRBD1; clone size: few; V gene: TRBV20-1; J gene: TRBJ1-1; CDR3 protein: CSAIRDRSTEAFF; CDR3 DNA: TGCAGTGCTATCCGGGACAGGAGCACTGAAGCTTTCTTT
D gene: .; clone size: .; V gene: TRBV5-1; J gene: TRBJ2-2; CDR3 protein: CASSLSAVLNTGELFF; CDR3 DNA: TGCGCCAGCAGCTTATCCGCTGTTTTGAACACCGGGGAGCTGTTTTTT
D gene: TRBD1; clone size: .; V gene: TRBV10-1; J gene: TRBJ1-4; CDR3 protein: CASSNQTLQGPGEKLFF; CDR3 DNA: TGCGCCAGCAGCAACCAAACCTTACAGGGGCCCGGGGAAAAACTGTTTTTT
D gene: TRBD1; clone size: .; V gene: TRBV5-1; J gene: TRBJ1-1; CDR3 protein: CASSSSGQFQVNTEAFF; CDR3 DNA: TGCGCCAGCAGCTCCTCGGGACAGTTCCAAGTGAACACTGAAGCTTTCTTT
D gene: .; clone size: .; V gene: TRBV2; J gene: TRBJ2-7; CDR3 protein: CASSEPRFSYEQYF; CDR3 DNA: TGTGCCAGCAGTGAACCCCGTTTCTCCTACGAGCAGTACTTC
D gene: TRBD2; clone size: few; V gene: TRBV20-1; J gene: TRBJ2-7; CDR3 protein: CSAPAGGQYF; CDR3 DNA: TGCAGTGCTCCAGCGGGGGGGCAGTACTTC
D gene: TRBD2; clone size: .; V gene: TRBV10-3; J gene: TRBJ2-2; CDR3 protein: CAISDRAGVPIGELFF; CDR3 DNA: TGTGCCATCAGTGATCGAGCGGGGGTGCCGATCGGGGAGCTGTTTTTT
D gene: .; clone size: .; V gene: TRBV28; J gene: TRBJ1-2; CDR3 protein: CASSAPGPYGYTF; CDR3 DNA: TGTGCCAGCAGTGCCCCCGGACCCTATGGCTACACCTTC
D gene: .; clone size: .; V gene: TRBV5-1; J gene: TRBJ2-7; CDR3 protein: CASSLGGLGTYEQYF; CDR3 DNA: TGCGCCAGCAGCTTGGGGGGGCTAGGAACCTACGAGCAGTACTTC
D gene: .; clone size: few; V gene: TRBV7-6; J gene: TRBJ2-2; CDR3 protein: CATAEENTGELFF; CDR3 DNA: TGTGCCACGGCAGAGGAGAACACCGGGGAGCTGTTTTTT
D gene: TRBD2; clone size: once; V gene: TRBV12-3/TRBV12-4; J gene: TRBJ2-3; CDR3 protein: CASSSPGLAGVLVTDTQYF; CDR3 DNA: TGTGCCAGCAGTTCTCCGGGACTAGCGGGGGTGTTAGTCACAGATACGCAGTATTTT
D gene: .; clone size: .; V gene: TRBV7-8; J gene: TRBJ1-6; CDR3 protein: CASSLGYGMDSPLHF; CDR3 DNA: TGTGCCAGCAGCTTAGGATATGGGATGGATTCACCCCTCCACTTT
D gene: .; clone size: .; V gene: TRBV18; J gene: TRBJ2-5; CDR3 protein: CASSTPDRQETQYF; CDR3 DNA: TGTGCCAGCTCAACCCCGGACAGACAAGAGACCCAGTACTTC